This is a list of T cell receptor beta chains from one sample in a study of OX40 agonist ivuxolimab in advanced cancers. TCRdb's copy holds only in-frame clones and misses some; the assay was immunoSEQ multiplex PCR. The sample lists tens of thousands of clones, around 87% seen once, with 4% to 5% in the top ten. The sequencing used CD4+ or CD8+ T cells sorted from blood, collected in a trial of the OX40 agonist ivuxolimab. The receptors were gathered from an adult with an advanced solid tumor such as melanoma, head and neck, liver or kidney cancer. CDR3s include the opening cysteine and the closing phenylalanine or tryptophan.

TRBV7-2 | 14 | CASSLEGLNSPLHF
TRBV5-1 | 14 | CASSFAGSTDTQYF
TRBV7-7 | 15 | CASSLGGIGQETQYF
TRBV15 | 14 | CATSRDRVIDEQYF
TRBV9 | 14 | CASSAGQRNTEAFF
TRBV10-3 | 13 | CAISVQGNTEAFF
TRBV28 | 16 | CASSLGGLAGAREQYF
TRBV27 | 15 | CASSTGVPSGNTIYF
TRBV7-3 | 16 | CASSNGLAGSTDTQYF
TRBV13 | 15 | CASSTGTVRSTEAFF
TRBV18 | 15 | CASSPGRQAGNTIYF
TRBV19 | 16 | CASSIASGRAQGEQFF
TRBV6-5 | 13 | CASRRGGLDEQFF
TRBV5-1 | 14 | CASSIEGPPYEQYF
TRBV5-1 | 14 | CASGEPGRQETQYF
TRBV7-2 | 14 | CASSLSRDSYEQYF
TRBV30 | 15 | CAWRELAGNTDTQYF
TRBV5-1 | 13 | CASSQQYVNEQFF
TRBV28 | 13 | CASSLMGALGYTF
TRBV30 | 12 | CAWSFYAGEQYF
TRBV27 | 15 | CASSLGQPSYNEQFF
TRBV2 | 12 | CASSGGYNEQFF
TRBV30 | 12 | CARDLRGVGYTF
TRBV6-5 | 14 | CASREGSGSYEQYF
TRBV4-1 | 14 | CASSQDRGVLEAFF
TRBV6-4 | 15 | CASSQLVGSTDTQYF
TRBV5-6 | 15 | CASSLSYLLDQPQHF
TRBV14 | 13 | CASSQIAINTQYF
TRBV30 | 17 | CAWSVSRTSGGADTQYF
TRBV18 | 13 | CASSDTGDQPQHF
TRBV5-4 | 15 | CASSLGPDNYNEQFF
TRBV27 | 14 | CASSLDRSNQPQHF
TRBV6-5 | 15 | CASSYSSGSTDTQYF
TRBV19 | 14 | CASSIQLGRNEQFF
TRBV5-5 | 17 | CASSFRGTGADNYGYTF
TRBV14 | 15 | CASSQDLLRVGEQYF
TRBV2 | 14 | CASSGQGINQPQHF
TRBV5-6 | 14 | CASSSPPRRETQYF
TRBV6-6 | 16 | CASSFVLGQGSDTQYF
TRBV29-1 | 16 | CSVKGHAGGMLETQYF
TRBV19 | 14 | CASSMGQLGQPQHF
TRBV27 | 13 | CASSRTVAGELFF